Listed below are T cell receptor beta chains from one sample, sequenced in a study of cytomegalovirus exposure and HLA in healthy donors. Data came from immunoSEQ multiplex PCR; TCRdb stores just in-frame clones and leaves some out. The sample has 150,000 to 200,000 clones; about 80% are singletons. Sequenced material: PBMCs. The source of these receptors is a man aged 18 to 29 in good health and CMV-seronegative. Each CDR3 is given with its conserved first and last residue. Fields, in order: D gene, J gene, clone size, V gene, CDR3 protein, CDR3 DNA. D genes are given only for firm matches. Rows may omit the clone size; those that give it use once, few, many or a size class.

d_call: TRBD2
j_call: TRBJ2-7
clone_size: -
v_call: TRBV27
cdr3_aa: CASSSGTSIYEQYF
cdr3_nt: TGTGCCAGCAGTTCCGGGACTAGTATATACGAGCAGTACTTC

d_call: -
j_call: TRBJ2-7
clone_size: -
v_call: TRBV7-9
cdr3_aa: CASSSSGEQYF
cdr3_nt: TGTGCCAGCAGCTCAAGCGGGGAGCAGTACTTC

d_call: -
j_call: TRBJ1-1
clone_size: -
v_call: TRBV27
cdr3_aa: CASSLSGTFEAFF
cdr3_nt: TGTGCCAGCAGTTTATCGGGGACTTTCGAAGCTTTCTTT

d_call: -
j_call: TRBJ2-4
clone_size: once
v_call: TRBV5-1
cdr3_aa: CASSYNWGLAKNIQYF
cdr3_nt: TGCGCCAGCAGCTACAACTGGGGGCTAGCCAAAAACATTCAGTACTTC

d_call: -
j_call: TRBJ1-1
clone_size: few
v_call: TRBV5-1
cdr3_aa: CASSSPMVSTEAFF
cdr3_nt: TGCGCCAGCAGCTCCCCAATGGTGAGCACTGAAGCTTTCTTT

d_call: TRBD2
j_call: TRBJ2-7
clone_size: -
v_call: TRBV7-9
cdr3_aa: CSSSSGLAGGFEQYF
cdr3_nt: TGTTCCAGCAGCTCGGGACTAGCGGGAGGATTCGAGCAGTACTTC

d_call: TRBD2
j_call: TRBJ2-7
clone_size: -
v_call: TRBV11-3
cdr3_aa: CASSLTSGSTHEQYF
cdr3_nt: TGTGCCAGCAGCCTGACTAGCGGGAGCACCCACGAGCAGTACTTC

d_call: -
j_call: TRBJ1-1
clone_size: few
v_call: TRBV28
cdr3_aa: CASARSDTEAFF
cdr3_nt: TGTGCCAGCGCTCGGTCGGACACTGAAGCTTTCTTT

d_call: TRBD1
j_call: TRBJ1-2
clone_size: -
v_call: TRBV4-3
cdr3_aa: CASSQEAGTAVRSYTF
cdr3_nt: TGCGCCAGCAGCCAAGAGGCCGGGACAGCTGTTCGAAGCTACACCTTC

d_call: -
j_call: TRBJ2-3
clone_size: -
v_call: TRBV28
cdr3_aa: CASLDYTDTQYF
cdr3_nt: TGTGCCAGTCTAGACTACACAGATACGCAGTATTTT

d_call: TRBD1
j_call: TRBJ2-7
clone_size: -
v_call: TRBV10-3
cdr3_aa: CAISDSRGLAYEQYF
cdr3_nt: TGTGCCATCAGTGATTCCAGGGGGCTTGCCTACGAGCAGTACTTC

d_call: TRBD1
j_call: TRBJ1-5
clone_size: -
v_call: TRBV6-1
cdr3_aa: CASIQGAVARQPQHF
cdr3_nt: TGTGCCAGCATTCAGGGGGCCGTAGCTAGGCAGCCCCAGCATTTT

d_call: -
j_call: TRBJ1-1
clone_size: few
v_call: TRBV7-8
cdr3_aa: CASSSEGVEAFF
cdr3_nt: TGTGCCAGCAGCTCAGAGGGGGTTGAAGCTTTCTTT

d_call: -
j_call: TRBJ1-1
clone_size: -
v_call: TRBV7-2
cdr3_aa: CASSPPGVRWSEAFF
cdr3_nt: TGTGCCAGCAGCCCACCCGGGGTGAGGTGGTCTGAAGCTTTCTTT

d_call: -
j_call: TRBJ2-2
clone_size: -
v_call: TRBV6-5
cdr3_aa: CASSYSILLNTGELFF
cdr3_nt: TGTGCCAGCAGTTACTCGATACTCCTGAACACCGGGGAGCTGTTTTTT

d_call: -
j_call: TRBJ1-1
clone_size: -
v_call: TRBV6-5
cdr3_aa: CASSFGHPNTEAFF
cdr3_nt: TGTGCCAGCAGTTTTGGACACCCGAACACTGAAGCTTTCTTT

d_call: -
j_call: TRBJ1-1
clone_size: few
v_call: TRBV4-2
cdr3_aa: CASSLTRGLNTEAFF
cdr3_nt: TGTGCCAGCAGCCTCACTCGAGGGCTAAACACTGAAGCTTTCTTT

d_call: TRBD1
j_call: TRBJ1-1
clone_size: few
v_call: TRBV5-6
cdr3_aa: CASSLRGGAGNTEAFF
cdr3_nt: TGTGCCAGCAGCCTACGAGGGGGCGCTGGGAACACTGAAGCTTTCTTT

d_call: -
j_call: TRBJ2-5
clone_size: -
v_call: TRBV11-2
cdr3_aa: CASSLGLRTAGETQYF
cdr3_nt: TGTGCCAGCAGCTTAGGACTTCGGACAGCGGGGGAGACCCAGTACTTC

d_call: -
j_call: TRBJ2-3
clone_size: -
v_call: TRBV9
cdr3_aa: CASSPPQGDTQYF
cdr3_nt: TGTGCCAGCAGCCCGCCCCAGGGAGATACGCAGTATTTT

d_call: -
j_call: TRBJ1-2
clone_size: -
v_call: TRBV2
cdr3_aa: CASTEIYGYTF
cdr3_nt: TGTGCCTCTACAGAGATCTATGGCTACACCTTC

d_call: -
j_call: TRBJ1-2
clone_size: -
v_call: TRBV13
cdr3_aa: CASSLLEYGYTF
cdr3_nt: TGTGCCAGCAGCTTATTAGAGTATGGCTACACCTTC

d_call: TRBD1
j_call: TRBJ1-4
clone_size: -
v_call: TRBV5-6
cdr3_aa: CASSLTSGRTGYKEKLFF
cdr3_nt: TGTGCCAGCAGCTTGACATCCGGCCGGACAGGTTATAAAGAAAAACTGTTTTTT

d_call: TRBD1
j_call: TRBJ2-1
clone_size: -
v_call: TRBV4-1
cdr3_aa: CASSQANRGRYNEQFF
cdr3_nt: TGCGCCAGCAGCCAAGCTAACAGGGGACGATACAATGAGCAGTTCTTC

d_call: -
j_call: TRBJ1-3
clone_size: few
v_call: TRBV5-1
cdr3_aa: CASSLDKGVTGNTIYF
cdr3_nt: TGCGCCAGCAGCTTGGATAAGGGGGTGACGGGAAACACCATATATTTT

d_call: -
j_call: TRBJ1-1
clone_size: -
v_call: TRBV7-3
cdr3_aa: CASKEQRNTEAFF
cdr3_nt: TGTGCCAGCAAGGAGCAGAGAAACACTGAAGCTTTCTTT

d_call: TRBD1
j_call: TRBJ1-6
clone_size: -
v_call: TRBV19
cdr3_aa: CASSTWTGTRSYNSPLHF
cdr3_nt: TGTGCCAGTAGTACATGGACAGGGACCCGCTCCTATAATTCACCCCTCCACTTT

d_call: TRBD2
j_call: TRBJ2-7
clone_size: -
v_call: TRBV6-5
cdr3_aa: CASRPGLGSLEQYF
cdr3_nt: TGTGCCAGCAGGCCGGGACTAGGGTCTCTCGAGCAGTACTTC

d_call: -
j_call: TRBJ1-1
clone_size: -
v_call: TRBV5-1
cdr3_aa: CASSLLAVLGMNTEAFF
cdr3_nt: TGCGCCAGCAGCTTGCTGGCCGTCCTGGGCATGAACACTGAAGCTTTCTTT

d_call: -
j_call: TRBJ2-7
clone_size: -
v_call: TRBV19
cdr3_aa: CASSPRGSYEQYF
cdr3_nt: TGTGCCAGTAGTCCCCGGGGCTCCTACGAGCAGTACTTC

d_call: TRBD1
j_call: TRBJ1-2
clone_size: -
v_call: TRBV6-5
cdr3_aa: CASRYDRGNGYTF
cdr3_nt: TGTGCCAGCAGGTACGACAGGGGAAATGGCTACACCTTC

d_call: -
j_call: TRBJ1-1
clone_size: -
v_call: TRBV4-1
cdr3_aa: CASSQELGGGTEAFF
cdr3_nt: TGCGCCAGCAGCCAAGAACTGGGAGGCGGCACTGAAGCTTTCTTT

d_call: -
j_call: TRBJ1-2
clone_size: -
v_call: TRBV7-9
cdr3_aa: CASSGRSRTYGYTF
cdr3_nt: TGTGCCAGCAGCGGACGGAGCAGGACTTACGGCTACACCTTC

d_call: TRBD1
j_call: TRBJ2-3
clone_size: -
v_call: TRBV7-2
cdr3_aa: CASKGWGQGTDTQYF
cdr3_nt: TGTGCCAGCAAGGGGTGGGGACAGGGAACAGATACGCAGTATTTT

d_call: -
j_call: TRBJ2-7
clone_size: -
v_call: TRBV27
cdr3_aa: CASSLLGHRAPDEQYF
cdr3_nt: TGTGCCAGCAGTTTATTGGGGCACAGGGCGCCCGACGAGCAGTACTTC

d_call: TRBD1
j_call: TRBJ1-1
clone_size: -
v_call: TRBV5-1
cdr3_aa: CASSGTGAEAFF
cdr3_nt: TGCGCCAGCTCTGGGACAGGGGCGGAAGCTTTCTTT

d_call: -
j_call: TRBJ1-2
clone_size: -
v_call: TRBV29-1
cdr3_aa: CSVWQGMRYNYGYTF
cdr3_nt: TGCAGCGTGTGGCAGGGAATGCGATATAACTATGGCTACACCTTC

d_call: -
j_call: TRBJ2-7
clone_size: -
v_call: TRBV7-2
cdr3_aa: CASSLRLTPYEQYF
cdr3_nt: TGTGCCAGCAGCTTAAGACTGACTCCCTACGAGCAGTACTTC

d_call: TRBD2
j_call: TRBJ2-1
clone_size: -
v_call: TRBV11-3
cdr3_aa: CASSHLGLAGYNEQFF
cdr3_nt: TGTGCCAGCAGCCATCTCGGACTAGCGGGATACAATGAGCAGTTCTTC

d_call: TRBD2
j_call: TRBJ2-2
clone_size: -
v_call: TRBV13
cdr3_aa: CASSLMASGSFGELFF
cdr3_nt: TGTGCCAGCAGCTTAATGGCTAGCGGGAGTTTCGGGGAGCTGTTTTTT

d_call: -
j_call: TRBJ1-3
clone_size: -
v_call: TRBV14
cdr3_aa: CASSQVGGSSGNTIYF
cdr3_nt: TGTGCCAGCAGCCAGGTTGGCGGGAGCTCTGGAAACACCATATATTTT

d_call: -
j_call: TRBJ1-2
clone_size: -
v_call: TRBV29-1
cdr3_aa: CSVTDTVIGYTF
cdr3_nt: TGCAGCGTCACAGACACGGTGATCGGCTACACCTTC